What follows is one TCR beta chain and its context. This record comes from a study of blood T cell repertoires in COVID-19. Looking at the study overall: The origin of the acute and convalescent COVID-19 samples was the United States, Italy and Spain. In each case, the material was cDNA or gDNA derived from T cells, B-cell-depleted T cells, or PBMCs.

CDR1 KGHSH and CDR2 LQKENI come from the germline V gene. Trimming removed 6 bases at V and 7 bases at J, with 21 bases between. The CDR3 sequence is 15 residues long. In the original processing: By means of reference gene primer amplification, nucleated cell counts were estimated. The repertoire was sequenced with immunoSEQ multiplex PCR; TCRdb's copy has only in-frame clones and lacks some. For V, J and clone size, that table is used; D and trimming come from the DNA. Altogether some 190,000 clones are present, 80% to 90% being singletons, with the ten largest covering 9.5% to 12%. The sequence derives from a human donor with active or convalescent COVID-19. The donor label of this sample is uncertain. The sequenced sample was peripheral blood. The rearrangement joins TRBV18 to TRBJ2-5, with TRBD1 as a possible D gene (7 bases). The CDR3 spells CASSRASSQGGTQYF. The CDR3 nucleotides are TGTGCCAGCTCCAGGGCGAGCAGCCAGGGGGGGACCCAGTACTTC.